This T cell receptor beta chain was found in a study of graft-versus-host responses after intestinal transplantation. Study details: Recipients underwent multivisceral, liver-intestinal, or isolated intestinal transplants. Tacrolimus plus steroids were given to all recipients for 2 to 4 years, preceded by anti-thymocyte globulin induction. General study points: High graft-versus-host to host-versus-graft T cell clonal ratios marked allografts of patients with graft-donor macrochimerism. Among circulating GvH clones, peak levels were associated with early post-transplant declines in HvG clones.

The trim removed 4 bases at V and 0 bases at J, leaving 6 bases unmatched. Germline V CDR1 and CDR2: SGHDT, YYEEEE. The CDR3 is made up of 16 amino acids. Assay: immunoSEQ multiplex PCR; the TCRdb copy retains only in-frame clones and omits some. The repertoire includes 85,000 to 90,000 clones, 75% to 90% of them detected once, and less than 0.12% sits in the top ten. A note on this clone: Antigen: not known.

This clonotype was sampled from a human donor who received an intestinal transplant. Sample: unstimulated CD4+ T cells sorted from spleen or lymph node cells, taken before intestinal transplant. This rearrangement joins TRBV5-6 to TRBJ1-2; TRBD1 agrees at 10 bases. The CDR3 DNA follows: TGTGCCAGCAGCGCCTGGACAGGGGGGCCTAACTATGGCTACACCTTC. This codes for CASSAWTGGPNYGYTF.